This T cell receptor beta chain was captured by sequencing in a study of blood T cells in healthy people across ages. Regarding the study as a whole: There were more naive CD4+ cells and higher diversity in long-lived donors than in aged donors.

With a J-beta primer mix and a sample-barcoded 5' primer, a second PCR ran about 6 to 11 cycles. Tagging of each cDNA molecule was performed by a template-switch adaptor with 12 random nucleotides. TCRdb independently ran MiXCR on the 5' RACE reads; one entry per CDR3 protein. Among about 1.7 million distinct CDR3 sequences listed, approximately 28% were seen once. Regarding this clonotype: The antigen is unknown.

This CDR3 region has 15 residues. CDR1 MGHDK and CDR2 SYGVNS come from the germline V gene. Trimming stripped 3 bases from V and 0 bases from J, with 9 bases between. The sequencing input was blood. The clonotype originates from a woman between 25 and 40 years old in good health. The chain has TRBV25-1 and TRBJ2-4; D not certain. The CDR3 protein is CASSDFDGAKNIQYF. CDR3 in DNA: TGTGCCAGCAGTGATTTCGACGGAGCCAAAAACATTCAGTACTTC.